This TCR beta chain was obtained from a study of T cell responses to AZD1222 COVID-19 vaccine (dated by TCRdb to the early 2020s). A note on the overall study: AZD1222 recipients given second doses at about 4 weeks or at about 12 weeks were pooled, since spike-specific TCR depth and breadth were not found to differ between the two schedules. TCR sequencing was performed for 233 trial participants, of whom approximately 200 were given two doses of AZD1222 and around 25 were given two doses of MenACWY control vaccine. Trial participants were enrolled by age into 18-55, 56-69 and 70-plus year subgroups, with around 150, 28 and 57 TCR-sequenced participants respectively. What the work shows at the level of the full study, not this receptor alone: In the small 56-69-year group, the increase in depth fell short of significance, most likely because of low power. CD4 TCRs associated with the vaccine covered the entire spike protein, and the dominant responses were in regions 160-218 and 743-854. Participants were mostly white British and included more females than males, and it was suggested by the authors that clonal diversity may have been underestimated. Because no samples from the day 14 peak response were available, repertoires could be characterized only after the peak T cell response. Conclusions about previously exposed vaccinees are limited, since just six or seven AZD1222 recipients were seropositive for SARS-CoV-2 at baseline. Spike-specific TCR breadth and depth rose significantly after two AZD1222 doses compared with day 0 and with MenACWY recipients. Epitopes outside the regions mutated in the B.1.351 and B.1.1.7 variants were reportedly recognized by nearly half of the unique spike-specific TCRs.

The CDR3 regions of human TCRbeta chains were subjected to immunosequencing. Per the authors' processing: Repertoire TCRs were matched against a reference library of SARS-CoV-2-specific TCRs generated with the MIRA antigen-specificity platform. Breadth meant the fraction of unique TCRs that were SARS-CoV-2-associated, whereas depth meant the fraction of total T cells that were SARS-CoV-2-associated. Each spike-specific TCR was assigned to its reactive spike region and to a CD4 or CD8 class using the MIRA data. Log10-transformed breadth and depth values were compared by one-way ANOVA with Sidak's multiple comparisons tests. As stored in TCRdb, this immuneACCESS dataset retains in-frame rearrangements with V and J assigned. A fraction of the clones does not appear; measured against another copy, unresolved V genes explain less than half of the discrepancy, and the remainder lacks a known reason. For V, J and clone size, that table is used; D and trimming come from the DNA. Present in this sample are fewer than 140,000 clones, about 90% of which were seen just once. The biggest ten clones account for about 4.9% of the sample.

In the case of this clone: Its antigen is still unknown. One base away there is no much larger clone; base qualities are not given.

The time point label for this specimen denotes: baseline before first vaccination. Vaccinee samples were obtained from the UK trials COV001 and COV002, which included a single-blind randomized controlled phase 2/3 trial of AZD1222 (ChAdOx1 nCoV-19) in healthy adults. For TCRbeta chain sequencing, PBMC samples were collected from trial participants at day 0 and at day 28 after the second dose. This sequence originates from an adult in good health. Here the sequenced sample was peripheral blood, taken on day 0 of AZD1222 vaccination.

The CDR3 reads CAISESGTSGSGQFF. The sequenced DNA: TGTGCCATCAGTGAGTCGGGGACTAGCGGGAGTGGGCAGTTCTTC. The chain was built from TRBV10-3 and TRBJ2-1; TRBD2 matches 14 bases in the middle. In the germline V gene, CDR1 corresponds to ENHRY and CDR2 to SYGVKD. At the junction V is shortened by 0 bases and J by 12 bases; bases outside the gene matches: 4. Including the terminal cysteine and phenylalanine, the CDR3 comprises 15 residues. Only the CDR3 region is kept as DNA, spanning 45 bases read in frame from base 1.